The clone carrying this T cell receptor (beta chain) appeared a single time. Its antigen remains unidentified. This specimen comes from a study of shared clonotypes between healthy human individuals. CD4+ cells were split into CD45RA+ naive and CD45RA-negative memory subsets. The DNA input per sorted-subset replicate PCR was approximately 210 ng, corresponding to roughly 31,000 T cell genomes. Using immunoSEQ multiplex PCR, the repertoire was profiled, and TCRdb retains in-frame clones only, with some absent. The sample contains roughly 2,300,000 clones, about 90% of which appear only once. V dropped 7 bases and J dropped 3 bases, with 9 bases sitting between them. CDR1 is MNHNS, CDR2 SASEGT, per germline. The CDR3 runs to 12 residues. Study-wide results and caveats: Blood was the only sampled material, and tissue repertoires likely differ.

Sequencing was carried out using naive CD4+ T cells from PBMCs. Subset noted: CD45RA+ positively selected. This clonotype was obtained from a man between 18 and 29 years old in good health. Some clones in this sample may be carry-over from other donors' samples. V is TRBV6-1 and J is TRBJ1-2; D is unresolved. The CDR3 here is CASKEGDYGYTF. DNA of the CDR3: TGTGCCAGCAAGGAAGGCGACTATGGCTACACCTTC.